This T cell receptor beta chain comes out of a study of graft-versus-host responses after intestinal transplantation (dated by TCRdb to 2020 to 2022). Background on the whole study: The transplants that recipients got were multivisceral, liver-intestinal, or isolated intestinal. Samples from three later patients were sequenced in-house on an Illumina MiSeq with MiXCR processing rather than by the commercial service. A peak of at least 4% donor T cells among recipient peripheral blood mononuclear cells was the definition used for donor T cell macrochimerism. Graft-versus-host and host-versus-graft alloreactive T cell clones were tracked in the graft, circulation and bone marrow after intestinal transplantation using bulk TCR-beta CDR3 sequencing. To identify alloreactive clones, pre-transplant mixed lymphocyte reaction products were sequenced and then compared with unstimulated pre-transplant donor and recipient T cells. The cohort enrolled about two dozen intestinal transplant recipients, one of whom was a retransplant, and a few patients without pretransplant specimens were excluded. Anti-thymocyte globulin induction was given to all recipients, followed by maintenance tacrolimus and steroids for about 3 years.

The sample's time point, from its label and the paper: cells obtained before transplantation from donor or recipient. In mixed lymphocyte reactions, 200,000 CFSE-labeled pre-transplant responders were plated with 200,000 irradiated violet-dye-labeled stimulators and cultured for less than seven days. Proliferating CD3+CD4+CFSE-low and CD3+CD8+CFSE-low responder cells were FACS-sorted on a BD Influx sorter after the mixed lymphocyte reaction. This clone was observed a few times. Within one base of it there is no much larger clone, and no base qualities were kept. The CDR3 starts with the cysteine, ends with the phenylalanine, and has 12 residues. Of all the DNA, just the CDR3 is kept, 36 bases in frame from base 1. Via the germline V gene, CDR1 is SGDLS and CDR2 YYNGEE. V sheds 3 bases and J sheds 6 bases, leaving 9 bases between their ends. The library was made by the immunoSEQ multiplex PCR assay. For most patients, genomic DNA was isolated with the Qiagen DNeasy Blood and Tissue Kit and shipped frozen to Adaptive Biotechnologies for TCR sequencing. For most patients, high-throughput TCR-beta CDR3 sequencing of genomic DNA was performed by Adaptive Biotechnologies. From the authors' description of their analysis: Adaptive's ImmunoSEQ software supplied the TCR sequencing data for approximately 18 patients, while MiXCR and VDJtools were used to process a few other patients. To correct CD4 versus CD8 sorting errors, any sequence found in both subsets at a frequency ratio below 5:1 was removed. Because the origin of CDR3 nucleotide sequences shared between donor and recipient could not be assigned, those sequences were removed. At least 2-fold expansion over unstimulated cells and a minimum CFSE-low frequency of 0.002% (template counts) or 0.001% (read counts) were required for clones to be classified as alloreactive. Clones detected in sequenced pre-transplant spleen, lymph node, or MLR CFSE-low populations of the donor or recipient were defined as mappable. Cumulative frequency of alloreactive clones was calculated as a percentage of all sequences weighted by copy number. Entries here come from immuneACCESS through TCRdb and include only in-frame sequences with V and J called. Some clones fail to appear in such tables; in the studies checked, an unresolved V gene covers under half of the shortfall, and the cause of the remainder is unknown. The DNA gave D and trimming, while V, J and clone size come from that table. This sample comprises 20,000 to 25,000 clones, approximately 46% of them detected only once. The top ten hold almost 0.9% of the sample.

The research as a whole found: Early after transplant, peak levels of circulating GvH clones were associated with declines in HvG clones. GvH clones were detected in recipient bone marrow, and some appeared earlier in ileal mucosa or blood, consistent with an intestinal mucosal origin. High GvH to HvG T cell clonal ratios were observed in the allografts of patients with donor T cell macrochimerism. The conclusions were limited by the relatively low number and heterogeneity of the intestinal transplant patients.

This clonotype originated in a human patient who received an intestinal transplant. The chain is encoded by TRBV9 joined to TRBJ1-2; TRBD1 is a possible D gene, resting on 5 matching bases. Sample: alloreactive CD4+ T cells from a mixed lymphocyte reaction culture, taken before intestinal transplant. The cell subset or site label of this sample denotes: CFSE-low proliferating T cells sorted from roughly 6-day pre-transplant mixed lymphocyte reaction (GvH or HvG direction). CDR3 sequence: CASSGTYDGYTF. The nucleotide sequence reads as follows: TGTGCCAGCAGCGGGACATATGATGGCTACACCTTC.